This T cell receptor beta chain comes out of a study of blood T cell repertoires in COVID-19. The germline V gene has CDR1 SGHDT and CDR2 YYEEEE. This CDR3 region has 14 residues. The V end lost 2 bases, the J end lost 14 bases, and 17 bases lay between the germline ends. Some clones are missing from TCRdb's copy, which holds only in-frame ones; the method was immunoSEQ multiplex PCR. The sample contains some 150,000 clones, around 81% of which appear only once. The chain has TRBV5-6 and TRBJ1-6, with D tentatively TRBD1 (6 bases). The sample comprised peripheral blood. The receptor was isolated from a human donor with acute or convalescent COVID-19. The donor label of this sample is uncertain. CDR3: CASSFTGRGRALHF. CDR3 bases: TGTGCCAGCAGCTTCACAGGGAGAGGGCGAGCCCTCCACTTT.